A single sample gave rise to the 18 T cell receptor beta chains below, sequenced in a study of shared clonotypes between healthy human individuals. Naive CD8 cells, CD45RO-negative and positively selected for CCR7, excluded terminally differentiated effector memory CD45RA+ cells. The assay was immunoSEQ multiplex PCR, and TCRdb's table has in-frame clones only and misses some. The sample contains some 2,100,000 clones, 85% to 95% of which appear only once. Material for sequencing was naive CD8+ T cells from PBMCs. The source is a man aged 18 to 29 in good health. Some clones in this sample may be carry-over from other donors' samples.

The chain uses TRBV11-2 and TRBJ1-5; D uncertain. This CDR3 comprises 12 residues. CDR1 SGHAT and CDR2 FQNNGV come from the germline V gene. Trimming took off 2 bases at V and 7 bases at J, with 6 bases between the two ends. CDR3 coding DNA: TGTGCCAGCAGCTTATCGGGACAGCCCCAGCATTTT. This gives the protein CASSLSGQPQHF.

In its sample, this clone was seen a few times. The V gene is TRBV29-1, the J gene TRBJ1-2; tentative D call: TRBD1 (6 bases). CDR3 length equals 12 residues. Trimming took off 4 bases at V and 3 bases at J, with 9 bases between the two ends. Germline V gene data show CDR1 as SQVTM and CDR2 as ANQGSEA. This CDR3 is CSVADSYYGYTF. The CDR3 nucleotides are TGCAGCGTTGCGGACAGTTACTATGGCTACACCTTC.

The chain is built from TRBV28 and TRBJ1-5, with D hard to call. Germline CDR1 MDHEN, CDR2 SYDVKM. The length of the CDR3 is 14 residues. V shed 6 bases and J shed 7 bases, with 16 bases lying between them. The CDR3 loop reads CASRWARLGQPQHF. CDR3 DNA sequence: TGTGCCAGCAGGTGGGCCAGACTAGGGCAGCCCCAGCATTTT.

A remark on this clone: This clone may be a read error of a much larger clone one base away. The sample has other DNA sequences that encode this CDR3 too. The V and J genes are TRBV27 and TRBJ1-1; no definite D call. CDR1 MNHEY and CDR2 SMNVEV come from the germline V gene (reference sequence). Trimming took 2 bases from V and 1 from J, leaving 5 bases between them. The CDR3 has 13 amino acids. The CDR3 loop reads CASSLTGNTEAFF. Here the CDR3 DNA reads TGTGCCAGCAGTTTAACGGGGAACACTGAAGCTTTCTTT.

The chain links TRBV25-1 to TRBJ2-7, with TRBD1 identical over 12 bases. Per the germline V gene, CDR1 is MGHDK and CDR2 is SYGVNS. J lost 5 bases, V lost 1 base, and 3 bases had no gene match. This CDR3 has 15 amino acids. The CDR3 region is CASSESGQGANEQYF. The CDR3 DNA is TGTGCCAGCAGTGAATCGGGACAGGGGGCTAACGAGCAGTACTTC.

This sequence joins TRBV29-1 and TRBJ2-1; TRBD2 matches 7 bases. The V gene's germline CDR1 is SQVTM and CDR2 ANQGSEA. The CDR3 runs 17 residues. V was pared by 1 base and J by 6 bases, with 15 bases of the junction left unmatched. The CDR3 DNA follows: TGCAGCGTTGAAGGGGTAGCGGGCCGCTCTGCTTTCAATGAGCAGTTCTTC. Its protein product is CSVEGVAGRSAFNEQFF.

The chain joins TRBV9 to TRBJ2-1, with TRBD2 matching 7 bases. V lost 0 bases and J lost 3; bases outside the gene matches: 6. Germline lookup yields CDR1 SGDLS and CDR2 YYNGEE. The CDR3 is made up of 16 amino acids. CDR3: CASSVVSLADYNEQFF. CDR3 DNA sequence: TGTGCCAGCAGCGTAGTAAGTCTAGCGGACTACAATGAGCAGTTCTTC.

The rearrangement links TRBV27 to TRBJ1-2; D is unclear. V was pared by 3 bases and J by 3 bases, with 20 bases between. There are 17 residues in the CDR3. Germline V gene lookup returns CDR1 MNHEY and CDR2 SMNVEV (reference sequence). CDR3 sequence: CASSFGGSGRLHYGYTF. CDR3 DNA: TGTGCCAGCAGTTTCGGCGGGTCGGGCAGACTCCACTATGGCTACACCTTC.

Here the CDR3 DNA reads TGTGCCAGCAGCTTGGGTCCTACAGGGAGCTTCGACTATGGCTACACCTTC. This codes for CASSLGPTGSFDYGYTF. The rearrangement joins TRBV5-5 to TRBJ1-2; a possible D gene is TRBD1 (6 bases). Trimming pared 0 bases from V and 3 bases from J, leaving 18 bases between. Germline V gene lookup returns CDR1 SGHKS and CDR2 YYEKEE (reference sequence). This CDR3 comprises 17 residues.

For the CDR3, the DNA is TGTGCCAGTAGTATAATGGCTAGCGGGAGAGGAAGGGAGACCCAGTACTTC. As protein: CASSIMASGRGRETQYF. The V call is TRBV19, the J call TRBJ2-5; 10 bases align to TRBD2. J was trimmed by 5 bases and V by 2 bases; bases with no gene match: 11. Germline V gene sequence: CDR1 LNHDA, CDR2 SQIVND (reference sequence). CDR3 length: 17 residues.

V is TRBV7-8 and J is TRBJ2-7; 7 nucleotides agree with TRBD2. Trimming took 2 bases from V and 3 from J; bases not matched to a gene: 4. Germline V gene lookup returns CDR1 SGHVS and CDR2 FQNEAQ. The CDR3 covers 14 residues. The CDR3 loop is CASSLSASGYEQYF. CDR3 nucleotides: TGTGCCAGCAGCTTATCCGCTAGCGGCTACGAGCAGTACTTC.

The chain recombines TRBV10-1 with TRBJ2-2; 9 nucleotides line up with TRBD1. Germline trimming cut 11 bases from V and 3 bases from J; bases unmatched to any gene: 16. Germline V CDR1 and CDR2: WNHNN, SYGVQD (reference sequence). The CDR3 spans 17 residues. CDR3 region: CAPPGTGILSDTGELFF. As DNA, the CDR3 is TGCGCCCCCCCGGGGACAGGGATACTTTCGGACACCGGGGAGCTGTTTTTT.

The rearrangement uses TRBV4-1 and TRBJ2-1; tentative D call: TRBD2 (6 bases). The germline gives CDR1 MGHRA, CDR2 YSYEKL. The ends were cut back, 4 bases at V and 4 bases at J, with 11 bases in the middle. The CDR3 sequence is 14 residues long. The CDR3 is CASSRTGVYNEQFF. In DNA form, the CDR3 reads TGCGCCAGCAGCCGTACGGGAGTTTACAATGAGCAGTTCTTC.

The J gene is TRBJ2-7, the V gene TRBV7-9; the D gene is possibly TRBD1 (6 bases). Germline V gene sequence: CDR1 SEHNR, CDR2 FQNEAQ (reference sequence). This CDR3 has 13 amino acids. The V end was cut by 5 bases, the J end by 7 bases, with 15 bases between. The CDR3 coding sequence is TGTGCCAGCAGCCGTACAGGGTTGGGGGAGCAGTACTTC. Translation: CASSRTGLGEQYF.

This chain uses TRBV6-4 with TRBJ2-1; D possibly corresponds to TRBD2 (6 bases). Germline loops: CDR1 MRHNA, CDR2 SNTAGT. The CDR3 has 16 residues. The V gene lost 6 bases and the J gene lost 6 bases, with 21 bases spanning the gap. The CDR3 DNA follows: TGTGCCAGCAGCCGAAAGGGCGGGGACCTCTCCAATGAGCAGTTCTTC. Residues: CASSRKGGDLSNEQFF.

The CDR3 bases are TGCAGCGTTGAGGATCAGGGACTGTTTTTT. This gives the protein CSVEDQGLFF. The chain uses TRBV29-1 and TRBJ1-4, with D perhaps TRBD1 (5 bases). Germline CDR1 reads SQVTM; CDR2 reads ANQGSEA. V lost 3 bases, J lost 13 bases, and 9 bases lay in between. The CDR3 has 10 residues.

This sequence joins TRBV28 and TRBJ1-1, with D tentatively TRBD1 (5 bases). V was trimmed by 2 bases and J by 9 bases, leaving 13 bases between them. Germline lookup yields CDR1 MDHEN and CDR2 SYDVKM. This CDR3 is built from 13 residues. CDR3 sequence (DNA): TGTGCCAGCAGTTTAGGGCTGTCAGGGAAAGCTTTCTTT. This codes for CASSLGLSGKAFF.

The V gene is TRBV6-1, the J gene TRBJ1-1; the D gene is possibly TRBD1 (6 bases). Trimming took 4 bases from V and 1 from J, leaving 10 bases between them. The CDR3 sequence is 14 residues long. Looked up from germline, CDR1 is MNHNS and CDR2 is SASEGT. The CDR3 region is CASSAWGANTEAFF. DNA of the CDR3: TGTGCCAGCAGTGCATGGGGGGCGAACACTGAAGCTTTCTTT.